This passage covers 29 T cell receptor beta chains from one sample sequenced in a study of blood T cell repertoires in COVID-19. Clones were read by immunoSEQ multiplex PCR, and TCRdb kept only the in-frame ones, dropping some. The sample shows about 87,000 clones, approximately 87% of them seen only once. The sample consisted of peripheral blood. The receptors shown here come from a human donor with acute or convalescent COVID-19. The donor label of this sample is uncertain.

The CDR3 coding sequence is TGTGCCAGCAGCCAAGTAGATGAAGGGGGCATCCATGGCTACACCTTC. Protein: CASSQVDEGGIHGYTF. The chain joins TRBV4-2 to TRBJ1-2, with 7 bases fitting TRBD1. Germline V gene data show CDR1 as LGHNA and CDR2 as YNFKEQ. CDR3 length: 16 residues. V lost 1 base and J lost 6; bases outside the gene matches: 11.

The CDR3 DNA is TGTGCCAGCAGCACAACGGGACAGGGGATATATGAGCAGTTCTTC. Protein product: CASSTTGQGIYEQFF. The gene calls are TRBV21-1 and TRBJ2-1; TRBD1 is taken as the D call from the table, unchecked against the DNA. TRBV21-1 is a listed pseudogene. The CDR3 totals 15 residues.

The V call is TRBV12-3 or TRBV12-4, the J call TRBJ1-2, with D possibly being TRBD1 (6 bases). The CDR3 runs to 12 residues. Trimming removed 5 bases from V and 9 bases from J, with 13 bases in between. CDR3 sequence (DNA): TGTGCCAGCAGTCCCAGAGGGGGAAGCTACACCTTC. Translating it yields CASSPRGGSYTF.

This chain uses TRBV7-3 with TRBJ1-1; a possible D gene is TRBD1 (6 bases). The germline CDR1 and CDR2 sequences are SGHTA and FQGTGA. The CDR3 has 15 amino acids. V was cut by 5 bases and J by 4 bases, with 17 bases left in between. As DNA, the CDR3 is TGTGCCAGCAGCCCAGGGGTCTACCAGTCCACTGAAGCTTTCTTT. Translated, it gives CASSPGVYQSTEAFF.

In this sample, this clone turned up once. The V call is TRBV11-3, the J call TRBJ2-2, with D perhaps matching TRBD2 (7 bases). CDR3 length: 14 amino acids. Trimming removed 4 bases from V and 6 bases from J, with 12 bases in between. Germline CDR1 SGHNT, CDR2 YENEEA. The CDR3 spells CASSYRGAPGELFF. In DNA form, the CDR3 reads TGTGCCAGCAGCTATCGGGGGGCTCCCGGGGAGCTGTTTTTT.

In its sample, this clone was seen a few times. The rearrangement uses TRBV10-3 and TRBJ1-4; D not certain. Germline V CDR1 and CDR2: ENHRY, SYGVKD. The V and J ends lost 10 bases and 3 bases respectively, with 9 bases between them. This CDR3 has 12 amino acids. CDR3 in amino acids: CATREPNEKLFF. The CDR3 coding sequence is TGTGCCACGCGGGAGCCTAATGAAAAACTGTTTTTT.

The chain employs TRBV28 and TRBJ2-3, with 7 bases fitting TRBD2. The CDR3 loop spans 15 amino acids. Trimming cost V 5 bases and J 1 base; bases outside gene matches: 6. The germline gives CDR1 MDHEN, CDR2 SYDVKM. CDR3 nucleotides: TGTGCCAGCAGTGCCCCCCGGGGGGGCACAGATACGCAGTATTTT. Its translation: CASSAPRGGTDTQYF.

This chain uses TRBV7-2 with TRBJ2-1; 9 nucleotides align to TRBD2. The trim removed 6 bases at V and 10 bases at J, leaving 7 bases unmatched. Germline V CDR1 and CDR2: SGHTA, FQGNSA. The CDR3 consists of 13 residues. CDR3 residues: CASRKSGGLEQFF. Written as DNA, the CDR3 is TGTGCCAGCAGAAAAAGCGGGGGGTTAGAGCAGTTCTTC.

This chain connects TRBV25-1 to TRBJ1-4; D is perhaps TRBD1 (6 bases). CDR3 length equals 16 residues. V was trimmed by 6 bases and J by 2 bases, leaving 16 bases between them. Germline CDR1 is MGHDK and CDR2 is SYGVNS. CDR3 sequence reads: CASRLQGAATNEKLFF. The CDR3 nucleotides read TGTGCCAGCAGATTACAGGGCGCGGCGACTAATGAAAAACTGTTTTTT.

The chain employs TRBV10-3 and TRBJ1-6; D is perhaps TRBD1 (6 bases). The V gene lost 4 bases and the J gene lost 14 bases, with 21 bases spanning the gap. The CDR3 length is 15 residues. The germline CDR1 and CDR2 sequences are ENHRY and SYGVKD. CDR3 bases: TGTGCCATCAGTGGCCCGGACAGTGGGCGATGGACCCTCCACTTT. The encoded protein is CAISGPDSGRWTLHF.

J is TRBJ1-6 and V is TRBV3-1 (or the pseudogene TRBV3-2), with D unclear. V lost 0 bases to trimming and J lost 8 bases, with 8 bases between them. The CDR3 covers 14 residues. Germline CDR1 reads LGHDT; CDR2 reads YNNKEL (reference sequence). The CDR3 reads CASSQEVSDSPLHF. Here the CDR3 DNA reads TGTGCCAGCAGCCAAGAAGTGTCGGATTCACCCCTCCACTTT.

The chain carries TRBV2 and TRBJ1-2; D is unresolved. CDR1 is SNHLY, CDR2 FYNNEI, per germline. There are 13 residues in the CDR3. Deletions cut 5 bases from V and 4 bases from J, with 11 bases between. The CDR3 DNA reads TGTGCCAGCAGTTTAGCTCTTCCCTATGGCTACACCTTC. Translating gives CASSLALPYGYTF. Full variable domain (missing parts from reference TRBV2 and TRBJ1-2): EPEVTQTPSHQVTQMGQEVILRCVPISNHLYFYWYRQILGQKVEFLVSFYNNEISEKSEIFDDQFSVERPDGSNFTLKIRSTKLEDSAMYFCASSLALPYGYTFGSGTRLTVV.

The J gene is TRBJ2-5, the V gene TRBV9; D gene ambiguous. Germline-derived CDR1 and CDR2 are SGDLS and YYNGEE. Between the trimmed V and J ends, which lost 4 bases and 2 bases, there was a span of 9 bases. This CDR3 contains 13 residues. The CDR3 DNA reads TGTGCCAGCAGCCTCAGGATACAAGAGACCCAGTACTTC. Its protein product is CASSLRIQETQYF.

This clone appeared a single time. The rearrangement joins TRBV28 to TRBJ2-5; 9 nucleotides line up with TRBD2. The CDR3 runs 16 residues. Germline V lookup: CDR1 MDHEN, CDR2 SYDVKM. Germline trimming cut 5 bases from V and 3 bases from J; bases unmatched to any gene: 10. The CDR3 sequence is CASSPPGASGKETQYF. CDR3 coding DNA: TGTGCCAGCAGTCCCCCCGGGGCTAGCGGGAAAGAGACCCAGTACTTC.

The chain couples TRBV24-1 to TRBJ1-2, with TRBD1 matching 7 bases. Germline CDR1 and CDR2: KGHDR and SFDVKD. V was clipped by 4 bases and J by 8 bases; unmatched bases: 6. The length of the CDR3 is 13 residues. CDR3 DNA sequence: TGTGCCACCAGTGACTATTACAGGGGCGGCTACACCTTC. Amino acid sequence: CATSDYYRGGYTF.

The rearrangement links TRBV7-2 to TRBJ2-4; 7 positions match TRBD2. Germline assignment: CDR1 SGHTA and CDR2 FQGNSA. The CDR3 sequence is 17 residues long. V shed 2 bases, J shed 0 bases, and the junction held 7 bases outside the gene matches. The CDR3 spells CASSLSYGGIAKNIQYF. The CDR3 DNA sequence: TGTGCCAGCAGCTTATCGTACGGGGGGATAGCCAAAAACATTCAGTACTTC.

This rearrangement joins TRBV5-1 to TRBJ2-3, with 10 positions matching TRBD1. CDR1 is SGHRS and CDR2 is YFSETQ in the germline V gene. After removal of 3 bases from V and 6 bases from J, the junction contained 10 bases not matched to a gene. The CDR3 length is 16 residues. The CDR3 protein is CASSSRSGGQGDTQYF. CDR3 nucleotides: TGCGCCAGCAGCTCCCGTTCCGGGGGACAGGGGGATACGCAGTATTTT.

J is TRBJ1-6 and V is TRBV6-5; 7 bases are shared with TRBD1. CDR3 size: 14 residues. V lost 4 bases and J lost 7; bases outside the gene matches: 4. Per germline, CDR1 MNHEY and CDR2 SVGAGI. CDR3 sequence: CASSLRGRNSPLHF. The CDR3 DNA reads as TGTGCCAGCAGTTTGAGGGGGCGGAATTCACCCCTCCACTTT.

The chain recombines TRBV6-5 with TRBJ1-5, with D hard to call. Germline V gene lookup returns CDR1 MNHEY and CDR2 SVGAGI. CDR3 size: 13 residues. The V and J ends lost 7 bases and 1 base respectively, with 8 bases between them. CDR3 amino acids: CASKEQSNQPQHF. The CDR3 coding sequence is TGTGCCAGCAAGGAACAGAGCAATCAGCCCCAGCATTTT.

The chain couples TRBV7-9 to TRBJ2-1; maybe TRBD1 (5 bases). This CDR3 is built from 16 residues. The V gene lost 0 bases and the J gene lost 0 bases, with 9 bases spanning the gap. The germline gives CDR1 SEHNR, CDR2 FQNEAQ (reference sequence). The CDR3 reads CASSLARTRSYNEQFF. DNA of the CDR3: TGTGCCAGCAGCTTAGCGAGGACACGCTCCTACAATGAGCAGTTCTTC.

V usage is TRBV2 and J usage is TRBJ1-3; no reliable D call. The CDR3 runs 13 residues. Germline values: CDR1 SNHLY, CDR2 FYNNEI. V was trimmed by 4 bases and J by 4 bases, leaving 8 bases between them. Here the CDR3 reads CASSVNRGNTIYF. CDR3 sequence (DNA): TGTGCCAGCAGTGTGAACAGAGGAAACACCATATATTTT.

J is TRBJ2-7 and V is TRBV19, with no clear D. V lost 5 bases and J lost 0, with 8 bases in between. The CDR3 loop spans 13 amino acids. Germline V gene lookup returns CDR1 LNHDA and CDR2 SQIVND (reference sequence). CDR3 sequence: CASSLSVSYEQYF. The CDR3 DNA reads TGTGCCAGTAGTTTGTCAGTCTCCTACGAGCAGTACTTC.

The chain links TRBV12-3 or TRBV12-4 to TRBJ1-2; possible D gene TRBD1, 6 bases. V lost 3 bases, J lost 6 bases, and 11 bases lay in between. This CDR3 has 13 residues. The CDR3 spells CASSLSQGHGYTF. The CDR3 DNA follows: TGTGCCAGCAGTTTGTCACAGGGTCATGGCTACACCTTC.

The chain is built from TRBV24-1 and TRBJ1-2; perhaps TRBD1 as D (5 bases). Germline CDR1 is KGHDR and CDR2 is SFDVKD. The CDR3 length is 12 residues. V dropped 5 bases and J dropped 8 bases, with 11 bases sitting between them. In DNA form, the CDR3 reads TGTGCCACCAGTGGTCAGGGAGGCGGCTACACCTTC. Protein sequence: CATSGQGGGYTF.

J is TRBJ2-1 and V is TRBV12-3 or TRBV12-4; TRBD2 aligns across 7 bases. The CDR3 sequence is 12 residues long. J was trimmed by 5 bases and V by 8 bases; bases with no gene match: 3. CDR3 residues: CASGGGDNEQFF. CDR3 nucleotides: TGTGCCAGCGGGGGAGGGGACAATGAGCAGTTCTTC.

The chain has TRBV18 and TRBJ1-3; TRBD1 matches 11 bases. The CDR3 covers 16 residues. Trimming took 6 bases from V and 2 from J; bases not matched to a gene: 6. CDR1 KGHSH and CDR2 LQKENI come from the germline V gene. CDR3 protein: CASSDRGQGAGNTIYF. The DNA for the CDR3 is TGTGCCAGCTCGGACCGGGGACAGGGGGCTGGAAACACCATATATTTT.

The chain employs TRBV5-4 and TRBJ2-7, with D possibly being TRBD2 (6 bases). The CDR3 consists of 15 residues. CDR1 and CDR2 from the germline V gene are SGHNT and YYREEE (reference sequence). V was pared by 0 bases and J by 1 base, with 11 bases between. The CDR3 spells CASSLEGAGSYEQYF. DNA of the CDR3: TGTGCCAGCAGCTTGGAAGGGGCGGGATCCTACGAGCAGTACTTC.

V gene TRBV19 combines with J gene TRBJ1-2, with D unresolved. Germline CDR1 is LNHDA and CDR2 is SQIVND (reference sequence). This CDR3 has 13 amino acids. The V and J ends lost 6 bases and 3 bases respectively, with 11 bases between them. CDR3 nucleotide sequence: TGTGCCAGTAGGGCCCCAGGCGACTATGGCTACACCTTC. Amino acid sequence: CASRAPGDYGYTF.

The V gene is TRBV9, the J gene TRBJ2-7; TRBD2 agrees at 8 bases. With 2 bases clipped from V and 5 bases from J, the junction kept 9 bases outside the gene matches. CDR1 is SGDLS and CDR2 is YYNGEE in the germline V gene. The CDR3 consists of 15 residues. The CDR3 region is CASSVGRGEYNEQYF. DNA of the CDR3: TGTGCCAGCAGCGTTGGGCGGGGGGAGTACAACGAGCAGTACTTC.